This T cell receptor (beta chain) originates from a study of T-cell memory formation after mild COVID-19. Libraries for TCRalpha and TCRbeta carried sample barcodes and unique molecular identifiers via 5'RACE. Each CDR3 protein gets one entry after TCRdb re-called the 5' RACE reads with MiXCR. The sample records approximately 100,000 distinct CDR3 sequences, approximately 25% being singletons. Whole-study results and caveats: Clones contracting over day 15 to 85 were CD4/CD8 balanced, with later expanders leaning CD4+. Unconfirmed was the SARS-CoV-2 specificity of second-wave clones that peaked on day 37.

This clonotype was detected only a few times. Its cognate antigen is unknown. The sequenced sample was PBMCs or a T cell subset sorted from them (not recorded which). The sequence derives from a man aged 18-30 years who had mild COVID-19 (a few samples of this study predate the infection). Cell type and time point are not known.

The CDR3 loop reads CASSPQGWETQYF. The CDR3 bases are TGTGCCAGCAGTCCCCAGGGATGGGAGACCCAGTACTTC. V gene TRBV12-3 or TRBV12-4 combines with J gene TRBJ2-5; maybe TRBD1 (5 bases). Trimming pared 5 bases from V and 5 bases from J, leaving 12 bases between. The CDR3 extends over 13 amino acids.